The 17 T cell receptor beta chains below all came from one sample that was sequenced in a study of T cell responses to AZD1222 COVID-19 vaccine. Libraries were prepared by immunoSEQ multiplex PCR; TCRdb keeps only in-frame clonotypes and omits some of them. The repertoire holds some 90,000 clones, with about 88% as singletons. The source material was peripheral blood, sampled on day 0 of AZD1222 vaccination. The receptors come from an adult in good health.

This sequence joins TRBV24-1 and TRBJ2-3; 8 bases agree with TRBD1. CDR3 size: 14 residues. Trimming took 5 bases from V and 4 from J; bases not matched to a gene: 4. Germline V gives CDR1 KGHDR, CDR2 SFDVKD. CDR3 nucleotide sequence: TGTGCCACCAGTGTGCAGGGGGCTTCAGATACGCAGTATTTT. Residues: CATSVQGASDTQYF.

This chain's CDR3 is CASSRQGYHSPLHF. In DNA form, the CDR3 reads TGTGCCAGCAGTCGACAGGGTTATCATTCACCCCTCCACTTT. The chain uses TRBV27 and TRBJ1-6, with 7 nucleotides matching TRBD1. Germline lookup yields CDR1 MNHEY and CDR2 SMNVEV (reference sequence). V lost 5 bases, J lost 8 bases, and 6 bases stayed unmatched. The CDR3 runs 14 residues.

The rearrangement joins TRBV12-3 or TRBV12-4 to TRBJ1-2; 7 bases match TRBD1. There are 13 residues in the CDR3. With V trimmed by 7 bases and J by 7 bases, 9 bases remained unmatched. For the CDR3, the DNA is TGTGCCAGCAACCTACAGGGGCGAGGTGGCTACACCTTC. The encoded protein is CASNLQGRGGYTF.

The CDR3 region is CSASEARGPQHF. The CDR3 DNA sequence: TGCAGTGCTAGTGAGGCTCGAGGGCCCCAGCATTTT. The chain has TRBV20-1 and TRBJ1-5; no firm D call. The CDR3 consists of 12 residues. Germline CDR1 DFQATT, CDR2 SNEGSKA (reference sequence). Trimming left V 3 bases short and J 9 bases short, with 12 bases between.

The V call is TRBV3-1 (or the pseudogene TRBV3-2), the J call TRBJ2-5; the D gene is possibly TRBD2 (6 bases). This CDR3 comprises 14 residues. Trimming stripped 0 bases from V and 5 bases from J, with 10 bases between. From germline, CDR1 is LGHDT and CDR2 YNNKEL (reference sequence). The CDR3 DNA sequence: TGTGCCAGCAGCCAAGATGTGGGGAGGGAGACCCAGTACTTC. Residues: CASSQDVGRETQYF.

J is TRBJ2-7 and V is TRBV4-3; 8 bases map to TRBD1. The V and J ends lost 0 bases and 9 bases, in that order; junction bases with no gene match: 10. Germline-derived CDR1 and CDR2 are LGHNA and YSLEER. This CDR3 is built from 15 residues. CDR3 DNA: TGCGCCAGCAGCCAAGAAGGAGGACAGGGAGGAGGGCAGTACTTC. As protein: CASSQEGGQGGGQYF.

J is TRBJ2-7 and V is TRBV28; D may be TRBD1 (5 bases). In germline, CDR1 is MDHEN, CDR2 SYDVKM. The CDR3 covers 13 residues. V lost 5 bases and J lost 5, with 13 bases in between. CDR3 residues: CASSEAGINEQYF. CDR3 bases: TGTGCCAGCAGTGAAGCAGGGATAAACGAGCAGTACTTC.

The chain combines TRBV7-2 with TRBJ2-5; 10 nucleotides match TRBD2. The J segment lost 5 bases and the V segment lost 5 bases, leaving 11 bases of the junction unmatched. The CDR3 is made up of 16 amino acids. Germline CDR1 is SGHTA and CDR2 is FQGNSA. The CDR3: CASSPNPLAGVETQYF. The CDR3 coding sequence is TGTGCCAGCAGCCCTAACCCGCTAGCGGGAGTTGAGACCCAGTACTTC.

The chain has TRBV18 and TRBJ2-7; D unclear. Germline-derived CDR1 and CDR2 are KGHSH and LQKENI. CDR3 size: 13 residues. Trimming stripped 2 bases from V and 6 bases from J, with 11 bases between. The CDR3 DNA follows: TGTGCCAGCTCACCAATTAACACCGTCGAGCAGTACTTC. It yields the protein CASSPINTVEQYF.

The chain has TRBV12-5 and TRBJ2-1; 11 nucleotides line up with TRBD2. V shed 7 bases and J 5 bases; nucleotides not matched to a gene: 7. The length of the CDR3 is 15 residues. CDR1 and CDR2 from the germline V gene are LGHNT and FRNRAP. The CDR3 spells CASVPGTSGDNEQFF. The DNA for the CDR3 is TGTGCTAGTGTTCCAGGGACTAGCGGTGACAATGAGCAGTTCTTC.

The chain recombines TRBV3-1 (or the pseudogene TRBV3-2) with TRBJ2-4; no firm D call. The CDR3 has 15 amino acids. Germline CDR1 and CDR2: LGHDT and YNNKEL (reference sequence). V was shortened by 6 bases and J by 4 bases, with 16 bases between the two germline ends. The CDR3 loop reads CASSYIAGLKNIQYF. CDR3 nucleotides: TGTGCCAGCAGTTATATTGCAGGCCTAAAAAACATTCAGTACTTC.

This chain joins TRBV27 and TRBJ2-1, with TRBD2 identical over 11 bases. The CDR3 is 15 residues long. The germline V gene encodes CDR1 MNHEY and CDR2 SMNVEV (reference sequence). Trimming cost V 2 bases and J 8 bases; bases outside gene matches: 5. This chain's CDR3 is CASSLKASGRYEQFF. The CDR3 nucleotides read TGTGCCAGCAGTTTAAAGGCTAGCGGGAGGTATGAGCAGTTCTTC.

J is TRBJ1-2 and V is TRBV20-1; 9 bases line up with TRBD1. The V gene end was trimmed by 3 bases and the J gene end by 7 bases; junction bases not matched to a gene: 6. Germline V gene data show CDR1 as DFQATT and CDR2 as SNEGSKA (reference sequence). This CDR3 has 13 amino acids. The CDR3 nucleotides read TGCAGTGCTAGTCAGGGACAGGGACGTGGCTACACCTTC. Protein sequence: CSASQGQGRGYTF.

The V and J genes are TRBV7-9 and TRBJ2-1; 7 bases are shared with TRBD2. Trimming removed 0 bases from V and 9 bases from J; junction bases left unmatched: 5. The length of the CDR3 is 14 residues. Per the germline V gene, CDR1 is SEHNR and CDR2 is FQNEAQ (reference sequence). For the CDR3, the DNA is TGTGCCAGCAGCTTAGCGCCGTCGGGGGGTGAGCAGTTCTTC. It specifies CASSLAPSGGEQFF.

The chain carries TRBV24-1 and TRBJ1-5, with D possibly matching TRBD1 (6 bases). Trimming pared 9 bases from V and 2 bases from J, leaving 19 bases between. Germline CDR1 and CDR2: KGHDR and SFDVKD. This CDR3 has 16 residues. Here the CDR3 reads CATEGVPGSGNQPQHF. DNA for the CDR3: TGTGCCACCGAGGGGGTCCCTGGGAGCGGCAATCAGCCCCAGCATTTT.

This chain uses TRBV6-6 with TRBJ1-5; a possible D gene is TRBD1 (6 bases). V gave up 6 bases and J gave up 4 bases, with 10 bases separating them. The CDR3 is 13 amino acids. Germline loops: CDR1 MNHNY, CDR2 SVGAGI (reference sequence). For the CDR3, the DNA is TGTGCCAGCAGACAGGGCTGGAATCAGCCCCAGCATTTT. Amino acid sequence: CASRQGWNQPQHF.

The gene calls are TRBV9 and TRBJ1-1; tentatively, D is TRBD1 (5 bases). This CDR3 has 14 amino acids. Germline V lookup: CDR1 SGDLS, CDR2 YYNGEE. V lost 3 bases to trimming and J lost 3 bases, with 12 bases between them. Here the CDR3 reads CASSGPQEYTEAFF. The CDR3 DNA reads as TGTGCCAGCAGCGGGCCACAGGAGTACACTGAAGCTTTCTTT.